Shown below are 24 T cell receptor beta chains from a single sample sequenced in a study of blood T cells in healthy people across ages. For the second PCR, which ran for roughly 7 to 11 cycles, a sample-barcoded 5' primer and a J-beta primer mix were used. MiXCR was run by TCRdb on the 5' RACE reads, yielding one entry per CDR3 protein. The profile covers around 790,000 distinct CDR3 sequences, with around two fifths appearing a single time and about 21% taken by the ten largest. Sequenced: blood. These receptors were taken from a man aged 55-75 years in good health.

The rearrangement uses TRBV6-2 or TRBV6-3 and TRBJ1-1, with a weak D call TRBD1 (5 bases). The CDR3 extends over 12 amino acids. Germline CDR1 and CDR2: MNHEY and SVGEGT. V was clipped by 2 bases and J by 10 bases, with 11 bases between them. This CDR3 reads CASSYTGTLAFF. The CDR3 DNA reads as TGTGCCAGCAGTTACACCGGGACCCTAGCTTTCTTT.

The chain carries TRBV30 and TRBJ2-1, with TRBD2 identical over 9 bases. The CDR3 totals 15 residues. CDR1 and CDR2 (germline): GTSNPN, SVGIG (reference sequence). V lost 2 bases to trimming and J lost 6 bases; unmatched junction nucleotides: 8. The chain's CDR3 is CAWSTLAGYRNEQFF. The CDR3 DNA is TGTGCCTGGAGTACGCTAGCGGGATACCGCAATGAGCAGTTCTTC.

This clonotype has only one observation. This chain links TRBV5-6 with TRBJ2-7; D could derive from TRBD1 or TRBD2 (5 bases each). The CDR3 is 14 residues long. Germline V gives CDR1 SGHDT, CDR2 YYEEEE. Trimming cost V 4 bases and J 3 bases, with 14 bases left between them. The CDR3 reads CASSVAEGNYEQYF. The CDR3 DNA is TGTGCCAGCAGCGTGGCCGAGGGGAACTACGAGCAGTACTTC.

The V call is TRBV29-1, the J call TRBJ1-1; the D gene is possibly TRBD1 (5 bases). The germline gives CDR1 SQVTM, CDR2 ANQGSEA. Trimming removed 0 bases at V and 1 base at J, with 15 bases between. This CDR3 is 16 amino acids long. DNA for the CDR3: TGCAGCGTTGAAGATTGGGGAGGGACGGCGAACACTGAAGCTTTCTTT. Translation gives CSVEDWGGTANTEAFF. Based on the CDR3 plus reference TRBV29-1 and TRBJ1-1, the full variable domain is SAVISQKPSRDICQRGTSLTIQCQVDSQVTMMFWYRQQPGQSLTLIATANQGSEATYESGFVIDKFPISRPNLTFSTLTVSNMSPEDSSIYLCSVEDWGGTANTEAFFGQGTRLTVV.

The genes are TRBV29-1 and TRBJ1-2; D uncertain. Germline V gene data show CDR1 as SQVTM and CDR2 as ANQGSEA. V was trimmed by 4 bases and J by 5 bases, leaving 8 bases between them. CDR3 length: 11 residues. The CDR3 sequence is CSVVSDYGYTF. The CDR3 region has the DNA TGCAGCGTTGTATCCGATTATGGCTACACCTTC.

The chain recombines TRBV6-2 or TRBV6-3 with TRBJ2-7; D remains unclear. With 5 bases removed from V and 0 bases from J, the gap between germline ends came to 17 bases. This CDR3 region has 16 residues. CDR1 is MNHEY, CDR2 SVGEGT, per germline. CDR3 protein: CASSGVWPLSSYEQYF. The CDR3 bases are TGTGCCAGCAGTGGGGTCTGGCCTCTAAGCTCCTACGAGCAGTACTTC.

This clonotype was recorded once. The chain recombines TRBV29-1 with TRBJ2-3, with 8 bases lining up with TRBD2. Germline values: CDR1 SQVTM, CDR2 ANQGSEA. The CDR3 spans 15 residues. V lost 8 bases, J lost 2 bases, and 12 bases stayed unmatched. CDR3 region: CSPLGPGGITDTQYF. In nucleotides, the CDR3 is TGCAGCCCATTGGGTCCGGGGGGGATCACAGATACGCAGTATTTT.

The chain employs TRBV6-6 and TRBJ2-1, with 13 bases fitting TRBD2. Germline loops: CDR1 MNHNY, CDR2 SVGAGI (reference sequence). The CDR3 is 17 amino acids. After removal of 0 bases from V and 4 bases from J, the junction contained 3 bases not matched to a gene. This CDR3 reads CASSYSGLAGSYNEQFF. For the CDR3, the DNA is TGTGCCAGCAGTTACTCGGGACTAGCGGGGAGTTACAATGAGCAGTTCTTC.

This clonotype was observed a few times. The chain recombines TRBV3-1 with TRBJ2-7, with TRBD2 matching 9 bases. The CDR3 is 15 amino acids. The trim removed 8 bases at V and 0 bases at J, leaving 8 bases unmatched. CDR1 and CDR2 from the germline V gene are LGHDT and YNNKEL (reference sequence). The CDR3 DNA reads TGTGCCAGCGGGAGAGCAGCGGGGGGCTCCTACGAGCAGTACTTC. Protein product: CASGRAAGGSYEQYF.

The table lists this clonotype with a few counts. V usage is TRBV7-2 and J usage is TRBJ2-1; tentative D call: TRBD2 (7 bases). V dropped 5 bases and J dropped 5 bases, with 16 bases sitting between them. The CDR3 contains 15 residues. Germline assignment: CDR1 SGHTA and CDR2 FQGNSA. Here the CDR3 DNA reads TGTGCCAGCAGCCCGAACCCGGGGGGCCACAATGAGCAGTTCTTC. This gives the protein CASSPNPGGHNEQFF.

This clonotype came up a few times. V gene TRBV20-1 combines with J gene TRBJ2-7; perhaps TRBD1 as D (5 bases). The CDR3 consists of 12 residues. Looked up from germline, CDR1 is DFQATT and CDR2 is SNEGSKA (reference sequence). The V end was cut by 1 base, the J end by 6 bases, with 10 bases between. The CDR3 nucleotides read TGCAGTGCTAGAGTCAGGGTGAGCGAGCAGTACTTC. Translating gives CSARVRVSEQYF.

This clonotype was recorded at least ten times. The V gene is TRBV10-2, the J gene TRBJ2-1, with D unclear. Trimming pared 3 bases from V and 5 bases from J, leaving 14 bases between. Per the germline V gene, CDR1 is WSHSY and CDR2 is SAAADI. The CDR3 runs to 15 residues. The CDR3 sequence: CASSDGWRTNNEQFF. Written as DNA, the CDR3 is TGCGCCAGCAGTGACGGATGGAGAACTAACAATGAGCAGTTCTTC.

The sample holds a few counts of this clonotype. The V and J genes are TRBV7-2 and TRBJ1-2, with D possibly being TRBD1 (5 bases). Trimming left V 4 bases short and J 3 bases short, with 12 bases between. The CDR3 consists of 14 residues. Germline loops: CDR1 SGHTA, CDR2 FQGNSA. The CDR3 loop is CASSSGWGDYGYTF. CDR3 nucleotide sequence: TGTGCCAGCAGCTCTGGTTGGGGGGACTATGGCTACACCTTC.

The chain carries TRBV20-1 and TRBJ2-3; 14 bases match TRBD2. With 4 bases clipped from V and 5 bases from J, the junction kept 11 bases outside the gene matches. The CDR3 covers 17 residues. Germline CDR1 reads DFQATT; CDR2 reads SNEGSKA (reference sequence). The CDR3 nucleotides are TGCAGTGCTACCGGGACTAGCGGGGGTGGGGGGGGAGATACGCAGTATTTT. Encoded protein: CSATGTSGGGGGDTQYF.

The chain has TRBV5-5 and TRBJ2-3; D remains ambiguous. The CDR3 totals 17 residues. Germline V gene lookup returns CDR1 SGHKS and CDR2 YYEKEE (reference sequence). V lost 6 bases, J lost 6 bases, and 26 bases lay in between. The CDR3 DNA reads as TGTGCCAGCACCAACCTCCCAGTGGGCTCTGTGGGCGATACGCAGTATTTT. Translation gives CASTNLPVGSVGDTQYF.

This rearrangement joins TRBV30 to TRBJ2-5; 9 bases match TRBD1. The DNA end favors TRBJ2-7, so the J call may be wrong. The CDR3 has 14 amino acids. Germline lookup yields CDR1 GTSNPN and CDR2 SVGIG (reference sequence). DNA for the CDR3: TGTGCCTGGTCGGGACAGGGAATGACCTACGAGCAGTACTTC. Encoded protein: CAWSGQGMTYEQYF.

The V call is TRBV25-1, the J call TRBJ2-1; D gene unclear. V gave up 7 bases and J gave up 0 bases, with 10 bases separating them. The germline CDR1 and CDR2 sequences are MGHDK and SYGVNS. The CDR3 runs 14 residues. The CDR3 loop is CASKGGNSYNEQFF. For the CDR3, the DNA is TGTGCCAGCAAGGGCGGTAACTCCTACAATGAGCAGTTCTTC.

Details on this clonotype: The junction departs from the called germline gene at one end, perhaps through a read error. The genes are TRBV5-1 and TRBJ2-5, with 7 bases identical to TRBD1. CDR1 is SGHRS and CDR2 is YFSETQ in the germline V gene. The length of the CDR3 is 15 residues. The CDR3 region has the DNA TGCGCCAGCAGCTTCCAGGGGGAACCGCAAGAGACCCTGTACTTC. Its protein product is CASSFQGEPQETLYF.

V gene TRBV4-3 combines with J gene TRBJ1-6; maybe TRBD1 (6 bases). Germline assignment: CDR1 LGHNA and CDR2 YSLEER. V was cut by 3 bases and J by 7 bases, with 16 bases left in between. The length of the CDR3 is 16 residues. The chain's CDR3 is CASSHDYKGTNSPLHF. In nucleotides, the CDR3 is TGCGCCAGCAGCCATGATTATAAGGGGACAAATTCACCCCTCCACTTT.

The J gene is TRBJ2-3, the V gene TRBV4-1; tentatively, D is TRBD1 (5 bases). Looked up from germline, CDR1 is MGHRA and CDR2 is YSYEKL. The CDR3 has 17 residues. V was trimmed by 0 bases and J by 3 bases, leaving 16 bases between them. The CDR3 loop is CASSQDQGLAPTDTQYF. CDR3 nucleotide sequence: TGCGCCAGCAGCCAAGATCAGGGTCTCGCACCTACAGATACGCAGTATTTT.

V is TRBV20-1 and J is TRBJ1-6; D gene uncertain. The V end was cut by 2 bases, the J end by 14 bases, with 19 bases between. Germline V gene data show CDR1 as DFQATT and CDR2 as SNEGSKA (reference sequence). This CDR3 spans 14 amino acids. CDR3 region: CSARPADGIEALHF. In DNA, the CDR3 is TGCAGTGCTAGACCCGCGGACGGAATAGAAGCCCTCCACTTT.

The chain uses TRBV5-1 and TRBJ2-2, with no clear D. The length of the CDR3 is 17 residues. Looked up from germline, CDR1 is SGHRS and CDR2 is YFSETQ. V was clipped by 0 bases and J by 3 bases, with 15 bases between them. The CDR3 is CASSLELTRTYTGELFF. The DNA of the CDR3 is TGCGCCAGCAGCTTGGAGTTGACACGGACGTACACCGGGGAGCTGTTTTTT.

This clonotype was seen many times. A read error is possible here, since a much larger clone lies one base away. The chain joins TRBV5-1 to TRBJ2-1, with D maybe TRBD2 (6 bases). Germline CDR1 and CDR2: SGHRS and YFSETQ. The CDR3 runs 15 residues. Trimming cost V 7 bases and J 7 bases, with 21 bases left between them. CDR3 nucleotides: TGCGCCAGCTCCTTGGTGGGGACTCCGAGGAATGAGCAGTTCTTC. It yields the protein CASSLVGTPRNEQFF.

The table lists this clonotype with a few counts. The rearrangement links TRBV29-1 to TRBJ2-5; D is ambiguous. Trimming took off 6 bases at V and 3 bases at J, with 14 bases between the two ends. This CDR3 is 13 amino acids long. Germline CDR1 is SQVTM and CDR2 is ANQGSEA. CDR3 nucleotides: TGCAGCGTCATGGTGGCCGGTAAAGAGACCCAGTACTTC. It yields the protein CSVMVAGKETQYF.